This TCR beta chain was recorded in a study of T cell responses to AZD1222 COVID-19 vaccine. V was cut by 0 bases and J by 3 bases, with 12 bases left in between. In germline, CDR1 is SGHRS, CDR2 YFSETQ. The CDR3 length is 16 residues. Clones were read by immunoSEQ multiplex PCR, and TCRdb kept only the in-frame ones, dropping some. The table has some 200,000 clones, 80% to 95% seen once. General study findings and limits: Scientists sampled the repertoires only once the peak T cell response had passed. Regions left unmutated in variants are reportedly the target of nearly half of spike-specific TCRs.

A single count supports this clone. The antigen remains unidentified. Sequences were derived from peripheral blood, sampled 28 days after the second AZD1222 dose. The rearrangement links TRBV5-1 to TRBJ1-4; D is uncertain. The clonotype was recovered from an adult who received the AZD1222 COVID-19 vaccine. CDR3 nucleotides: TGCGCCAGCAGCTTGGCCAACGCAGTGGCTAATGAAAAACTGTTTTTT. This encodes CASSLANAVANEKLFF.